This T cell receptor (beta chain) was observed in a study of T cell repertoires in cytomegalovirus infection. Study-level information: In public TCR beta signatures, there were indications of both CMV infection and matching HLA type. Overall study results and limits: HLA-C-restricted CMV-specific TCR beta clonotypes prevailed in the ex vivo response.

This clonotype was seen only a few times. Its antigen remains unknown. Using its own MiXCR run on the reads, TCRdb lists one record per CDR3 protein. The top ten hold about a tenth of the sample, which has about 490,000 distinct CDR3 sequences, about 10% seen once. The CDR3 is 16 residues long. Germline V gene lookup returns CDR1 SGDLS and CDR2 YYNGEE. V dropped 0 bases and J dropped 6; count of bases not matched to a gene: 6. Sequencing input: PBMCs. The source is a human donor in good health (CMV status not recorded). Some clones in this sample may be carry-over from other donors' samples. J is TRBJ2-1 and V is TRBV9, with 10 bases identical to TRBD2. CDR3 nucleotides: TGTGCCAGCAGCGTAGCTAAAGCGGGGGGGCTCAATGAGCAGTTCTTC. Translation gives CASSVAKAGGLNEQFF.